What follows are 18 T cell receptor beta chains derived from one specimen sequenced in a study of blood T cell repertoires in COVID-19. Clones were sequenced by immunoSEQ multiplex PCR, and TCRdb holds only the in-frame ones, with some missing. In the table there are fewer than 250,000 clones, about 89% of which are singletons. The source material was peripheral blood. These receptor sequences come from a man aged 60 to 69 who had recovered from COVID-19.

This chain connects TRBV19 to TRBJ2-1; 7 bases map to TRBD2. J lost 6 bases, V lost 5 bases, and 10 bases had no gene match. Germline V gives CDR1 LNHDA, CDR2 SQIVND (reference sequence). The CDR3 spans 15 residues. In nucleotides, the CDR3 is TGTGCCAGTAGTCCTCAAAGCGGGGCGGGCAATGAGCAGTTCTTC. It translates to CASSPQSGAGNEQFF. Combining the CDR3 with reference TRBV19 and TRBJ2-1 gives the whole variable domain DGGITQSPKYLFRKEGQNVTLSCEQNLNHDAMYWYRQDPGQGLRLIYYSQIVNDFQKGDIAEGYSVSREKKESFPLTVTSAQKNPTAFYLCASSPQSGAGNEQFFGPGTRLTVL.

This chain uses TRBV27 with TRBJ2-3; D is ambiguous. The CDR3 is made up of 14 amino acids. From germline, CDR1 is MNHEY and CDR2 SMNVEV (reference sequence). V was shortened by 4 bases and J by 4 bases, with 12 bases between the two germline ends. The CDR3 DNA follows: TGTGCCAGCAGTTCCCGAAGATTAGCAGATACGCAGTATTTT. It specifies CASSSRRLADTQYF.

J is TRBJ2-1 and V is TRBV18, with 9 bases that match TRBD2. V dropped 2 bases and J dropped 6; count of bases not matched to a gene: 14. Germline CDR1 is KGHSH and CDR2 is LQKENI. CDR3 length: 18 amino acids. The CDR3 loop is CASSPRLFSGRAVNEQFF. The CDR3 DNA is TGTGCCAGCTCACCAAGACTATTTAGCGGGAGAGCAGTCAATGAGCAGTTCTTC.

A note on this clone: One junction end does not reproduce the germline sequence, and a read error may be involved. CDR3 DNA: TGTGCCAGCTCCCCACAGGGGGGGGACACTGAAGCTTTCTTT. Protein sequence: CASSPQGGDTEAFF. This chain connects TRBV18 to TRBJ1-1; 8 positions match TRBD1. CDR3 length: 14 amino acids. The germline gives CDR1 KGHSH, CDR2 LQKENI.

This chain connects TRBV14 to TRBJ2-2; 7 bases map to TRBD1. The germline CDR1 and CDR2 sequences are SGHDN and FVKESK. Trimming cost V 2 bases and J 2 bases; bases outside gene matches: 5. The CDR3 runs to 16 residues. The CDR3 DNA reads TGTGCCAGCAGCCAAAAGAGGACAGGAAACACCGGGGAGCTGTTTTTT. Protein: CASSQKRTGNTGELFF.

This chain joins TRBV5-6 and TRBJ1-2; D is undetermined. Looked up from germline, CDR1 is SGHDT and CDR2 is YYEEEE. Trimming left V 0 bases short and J 8 bases short, with 5 bases between. The CDR3 loop spans 11 amino acids. CDR3 DNA: TGTGCCAGCAGCTTGGAAGCAGGCTACACCTTC. This encodes CASSLEAGYTF.

The V call is TRBV9, the J call TRBJ2-2, with a weak D call TRBD2 (6 bases). This CDR3 comprises 13 residues. CDR1 SGDLS and CDR2 YYNGEE come from the germline V gene. V lost 9 bases to trimming and J lost 3 bases, with 12 bases between them. CDR3 residues: CATRRDYTGELFF. In DNA, the CDR3 is TGTGCCACCCGGAGGGACTACACCGGGGAGCTGTTTTTT.

The chain links TRBV2 to TRBJ1-1; 7 bases are shared with TRBD1. V lost 4 bases, J lost 6 bases, and 2 bases stayed unmatched. Germline V gives CDR1 SNHLY, CDR2 FYNNEI. This CDR3 comprises 12 residues. The CDR3 here is CASSVQGAEAFF. The CDR3 coding sequence is TGTGCCAGCAGTGTCCAGGGGGCTGAAGCTTTCTTT.

V usage is TRBV30 and J usage is TRBJ2-7; TRBD2 aligns across 9 bases. J gave up 6 bases and V 0 bases, and 12 bases lay outside the gene matches. The CDR3 spans 16 residues. CDR1 and CDR2 from the germline V gene are GTSNPN and SVGIG (reference sequence). CDR3 nucleotide sequence: TGTGCCTGGAGTGTAATCCGGGCGGGAGGGCCGGGCGAGCAGTACTTC. This gives the protein CAWSVIRAGGPGEQYF.

This chain joins TRBV10-3 and TRBJ2-7, with 7 bases identical to TRBD1. The trim removed 6 bases at V and 0 bases at J, leaving 5 bases unmatched. CDR1 is ENHRY, CDR2 SYGVKD, per germline. CDR3 length: 14 amino acids. Here the CDR3 reads CAIRPGQYSYEQYF. The CDR3 nucleotides read TGTGCCATCAGACCGGGACAGTACTCCTACGAGCAGTACTTC.

This chain connects TRBV30 to TRBJ1-5, with 10 bases matching TRBD1. Germline CDR1 is GTSNPN and CDR2 is SVGIG (reference sequence). The CDR3 is made up of 15 amino acids. J gave up 4 bases and V 1 base, and 4 bases lay outside the gene matches. The CDR3 spells CAWSGGTGVNQPQHF. The CDR3, as DNA: TGTGCCTGGAGTGGGGGGACAGGGGTTAATCAGCCCCAGCATTTT.

This clone was counted only a few times. In DNA form, the CDR3 reads TGTGCCAGCAGCTTAAGGGACTGGCAAGAGACCCAGTACTTC. This translates into CASSLRDWQETQYF. The V call is TRBV11-2, the J call TRBJ2-5, with a tentative D call TRBD2 (6 bases). From germline, CDR1 is SGHAT and CDR2 FQNNGV. This CDR3 spans 14 amino acids. V was clipped by 2 bases and J by 2 bases, with 9 bases between them.

The genes are TRBV15 and TRBJ1-4; D unclear. Germline V gene data show CDR1 as LNHNV and CDR2 as YYDKDF (reference sequence). CDR3 length: 12 amino acids. Deletions cut 1 base from V and 11 bases from J, with 8 bases between. CDR3 nucleotide sequence: TGTGCCACCAGCAGAGCGGGTTCCAAACTGTTTTTT. This codes for CATSRAGSKLFF.

CDR3 DNA: TGTGCCAGCAGCTTGGGACAGGGAGTGGTCTATGGCTACACCTTC. Protein product: CASSLGQGVVYGYTF. This sequence joins TRBV5-6 and TRBJ1-2, with 7 bases fitting TRBD1. Germline values: CDR1 SGHDT, CDR2 YYEEEE. Losses at the gene ends were 0 bases for V and 4 bases for J; bases not matched to a gene: 6. This CDR3 has 15 residues.

This clone has only one observation. The chain joins TRBV27 to TRBJ2-2, with TRBD1 identical over 7 bases. Germline V lookup: CDR1 MNHEY, CDR2 SMNVEV (reference sequence). The CDR3 has 14 residues. With V trimmed by 2 bases and J by 6 bases, 3 bases remained unmatched. CDR3: CASSLTGVAGELFF. CDR3 DNA: TGTGCCAGCAGTTTAACAGGGGTGGCCGGGGAGCTGTTTTTT.

This chain uses TRBV5-4 with TRBJ2-3; D is unresolved. The CDR3 has 16 amino acids. Germline V gene data show CDR1 as SGHNT and CDR2 as YYREEE (reference sequence). Between the trimmed V and J ends, which lost 0 bases and 1 base, there was a span of 12 bases. The CDR3 loop reads CASSLAPLSGTDTQYF. The CDR3 DNA is TGTGCCAGCAGCTTGGCCCCGTTATCTGGCACAGATACGCAGTATTTT.

CDR3 DNA sequence: TGTGCCAGCAGCTCCGGCCCCGGGACTTTCCGAGAGCAGTACTTC. Translated: CASSSGPGTFREQYF. This chain links TRBV9 with TRBJ2-7; D might be TRBD2 (6 bases). The germline V gene has CDR1 SGDLS and CDR2 YYNGEE. With 4 bases removed from V and 7 bases from J, the gap between germline ends came to 21 bases. This CDR3 comprises 15 residues. The variable domain in full, with the rest retrieved from reference TRBV9 and TRBJ2-7, is DSGVTQTPKHLITATGQRVTLRCSPRSGDLSVYWYQQSLDQGLQFLIQYYNGEERAKGNILERFSAQQFPDLHSELNLSSLELGDSALYFCASSSGPGTFREQYFGPGTRLTVT.

CDR3 nucleotide sequence: TGTGCCTGGAGTGTACGACGGGAGAATGAAAAACTGTTTTTT. This sequence encodes CAWSVRRENEKLFF. This chain links TRBV30 with TRBJ1-4; no clear D. V was pared by 0 bases and J by 5 bases, with 10 bases between. Looked up from germline, CDR1 is GTSNPN and CDR2 is SVGIG (reference sequence). The CDR3 has 14 amino acids.